The rows below give T cell receptor beta chains drawn from one sample of a study of CD8+CD57+ T cells in acquired aplastic anemia. MiXCR, applied by TCRdb to the reads, yields one record per CDR3 protein. In the table there are approximately 180,000 distinct CDR3 sequences, roughly 48% of which are singletons. Specimen: sorted CD4+, CD8+, or CD8+CD57+ T cells (not recorded which) from PBMCs. The receptors here all came from a human donor with aplastic anemia. CDR3s include the opening cysteine and the closing phenylalanine or tryptophan. D genes are given only for firm matches. Clone size appears in some rows only: once, few, many, or a class for an expanded clone.

abundance,v_gene,d_gene,j_gene,CDR3aa,CDR3nt
-,TRBV12-3/TRBV12-4,-,TRBJ2-2,CASSFLDLNTGELFF,TGTGCCAGCAGTTTTTTGGATTTGAACACCGGGGAGCTGTTTTTT
-,TRBV10-2,-,TRBJ2-5,CAASGLQETQYF,TGTGCCGCGTCTGGACTGCAAGAGACCCAGTACTTC
-,TRBV14,-,TRBJ1-6,CASSQESRGQVLPSPLHF,TGTGCCAGCAGCCAAGAAAGTCGCGGGCAGGTTCTTCCGTCACCCCTCCACTTT
-,TRBV5-1,-,TRBJ2-7,CASSQDRTNEQYF,TGCGCCAGCAGCCAAGATCGTACTAACGAGCAGTACTTC
-,TRBV10-3,TRBD1,TRBJ1-6,CASSADRVNSPLHF,TGTGCCAGCAGCGCGGACAGGGTAAATTCACCCCTCCACTTT
-,TRBV2,-,TRBJ1-6,CASSVSESPLHF,TGTGCCAGCAGTGTATCCGAGTCACCCCTCCACTTT
-,TRBV9,-,TRBJ2-6,CASSVGRVANVLTF,TGTGCCAGCAGCGTAGGCAGGGTAGCCAACGTCCTGACTTTC
-,TRBV5-1,-,TRBJ2-7,CASSPARGSDEQYF,TGCGCCAGCAGCCCCGCGAGGGGGTCGGACGAGCAGTACTTC
-,TRBV20-1,-,TRBJ2-3,CSARTLTDTQYF,TGCAGTGCTAGGACTCTCACAGATACGCAGTATTTT
few,TRBV7-2,-,TRBJ2-5,CASGSYQETQYF,TGTGCCAGCGGCAGCTACCAAGAGACCCAGTACTTC
many,TRBV7-8,-,TRBJ2-7,CASSYRDTLSYEQYF,TGTGCCAGCAGCTACCGGGACACACTCTCCTACGAGCAGTACTTC
-,TRBV20-1,TRBD2,TRBJ2-2,CSATPSGRGGELFF,TGCAGTGCTACACCTAGCGGGAGGGGCGGGGAGCTGTTTTTT
-,TRBV10-1,TRBD1,TRBJ2-7,CASRGTGSDEQYF,TGCGCCAGCAGGGGGACAGGGAGCGACGAGCAGTACTTC
many,TRBV2,-,TRBJ2-1,CASSEGPLRNEQFF,TGTGCCAGCAGTGAAGGTCCCCTGAGGAATGAGCAGTTCTTC
few,TRBV10-3,TRBD1,TRBJ1-6,CAISEGGGNNSPLHF,TGTGCCATCAGTGAGGGAGGGGGCAATAATTCACCCCTCCACTTT
-,TRBV15,-,TRBJ2-7,CATGRSIGEQYF,TGTGCCACCGGAAGGTCAATTGGCGAGCAGTACTTC
few,TRBV25-1,-,TRBJ1-5,CASSESGVGPQHF,TGTGCCAGCAGTGAATCAGGGGTTGGGCCCCAGCATTTT
-,TRBV9,TRBD1,TRBJ2-7,CASSVEGQGYEQYF,TGTGCCAGCAGCGTAGAGGGACAGGGTTACGAGCAGTACTTC
-,TRBV5-4,TRBD1,TRBJ2-5,CASSSWDSQETRYF,TGTGCCAGCAGCTCCTGGGACAGCCAAGAGACCCGGTACTTC
many,TRBV7-2,TRBD1,TRBJ1-1,CASSRRTGGNTEAFF,TGTGCCAGCAGCCGGCGGACAGGCGGGAACACTGAAGCTTTCTTT
many,TRBV5-1,TRBD1,TRBJ1-1,CASSRIGTGGSTEAFF,TGCGCCAGCAGCCGAATAGGGACAGGGGGGAGCACTGAAGCTTTCTTT
few,TRBV24-1,TRBD1,TRBJ2-3,CATGTRTGYTDTQYF,TGTGCCACCGGGACGCGGACAGGATACACAGATACGCAGTATTTT
-,TRBV19,-,TRBJ1-1,CASTSRMNTEAFF,TGTGCCAGCACGTCCCGCATGAACACTGAAGCTTTCTTT
many,TRBV29-1,-,TRBJ1-4,CSVGDTPGEKLFF,TGCAGCGTAGGGGACACCCCTGGGGAAAAACTGTTTTTT
-,TRBV27,-,TRBJ2-6,CASSLSSGFQSGANVLTF,TGTGCCAGCAGTTTATCATCGGGGTTTCAGTCTGGGGCCAACGTCCTGACTTTC
-,TRBV24-1,-,TRBJ2-7,CATSGGSARSYEQYF,TGTGCCACCAGTGGGGGGTCGGCTCGCTCCTACGAGCAGTACTTC
many,TRBV2,-,TRBJ1-6,CASSSGYNSPLHF,TGTGCCAGCAGTTCGGGATATAATTCACCCCTCCACTTT
-,TRBV15,-,TRBJ2-7,CATSRAGTVYEQYF,TGTGCCACCAGCAGAGCCGGGACCGTCTACGAGCAGTACTTC
many,TRBV20-1,-,TRBJ1-4,CSAAGQLYNEKLFF,TGCAGTGCAGCGGGGCAGCTATATAATGAAAAACTGTTTTTT
many,TRBV19,TRBD1,TRBJ1-1,CASSIEGQGSSTEAFF,TGTGCCAGTAGTATCGAAGGACAGGGCTCGAGCACTGAAGCTTTCTTT
-,TRBV5-4,TRBD2,TRBJ2-7,CASSFPGLAGVYEQYF,TGTGCCAGCAGCTTCCCTGGACTAGCGGGGGTCTACGAGCAGTACTTC
-,TRBV19,-,TRBJ2-3,CASSISGRGTDTQYF,TGTGCCAGTAGTATAAGCGGCAGGGGCACAGATACGCAGTATTTT
-,TRBV19,-,TRBJ1-2,CASSIFPGGYTF,TGTGCCAGTAGTATATTTCCTGGCGGCTACACCTTC
-,TRBV7-9,-,TRBJ2-7,CASSQEGFYEQYF,TGCGCCAGCAGCCAAGAGGGCTTCTACGAGCAGTACTTC
-,TRBV4-3,TRBD1,TRBJ1-5,CASSQDSGQNQPQHF,TGCGCCAGCAGCCAAGACTCGGGACAGAATCAGCCCCAGCATTTT
-,TRBV7-2,-,TRBJ2-1,CASSLGFNEQFF,TGTGCCAGCAGCTTAGGCTTCAATGAGCAGTTCTTC
many,TRBV10-3,-,TRBJ1-1,CAVTSGQNTEAFF,TGTGCCGTGACTTCGGGACAGAACACTGAAGCTTTCTTT
many,TRBV5-4,-,TRBJ2-3,CASSLKGPDTQYF,TGTGCCAGCAGCTTGAAAGGTCCCGATACGCAGTATTTT
-,TRBV7-6,-,TRBJ2-7,CASSLGGLGEQYF,TGTGCCAGCAGCTTAGGTGGGTTGGGCGAGCAGTACTTC
-,TRBV25-1,-,TRBJ2-3,CASSEADGGTQYF,TGTGCCAGCAGTGAGGCCGACGGTGGTACGCAGTATTTT
many,TRBV20-1,-,TRBJ2-3,CSARSISSTDTQYF,TGCAGTGCTAGGTCTATCTCTAGCACAGATACGCAGTATTTT
many,TRBV12-3/TRBV12-4,TRBD1,TRBJ2-3,CASSPGQNRDTQYF,TGTGCCAGCAGTCCGGGACAGAATAGGGATACGCAGTATTTT
-,TRBV29-1,-,TRBJ2-5,CSVESSGWAEAQYF,TGCAGCGTTGAGAGCTCAGGGTGGGCAGAGGCCCAGTACTTC
-,TRBV18,-,TRBJ1-5,CASSSTGDQPQHF,TGTGCCAGCTCATCGACGGGGGACCAGCCCCAGCATTTT
-,TRBV7-6,TRBD2,TRBJ2-5,CASSSQGLAKETQYF,TGTGCCAGCAGCTCACAAGGACTAGCGAAAGAGACCCAGTACTTC
-,TRBV20-1,-,TRBJ1-1,CSARDMGPQIRTEAFF,TGCAGTGCTAGAGATATGGGTCCTCAGATTCGGACTGAAGCTTTCTTT
many,TRBV5-6,-,TRBJ1-5,CASSLSQPNLNQPQHF,TGTGCCAGCAGCTTGTCACAGCCTAACCTAAATCAGCCCCAGCATTTT
-,TRBV10-3,-,TRBJ2-7,CATSGGGLGGEQYF,TGTGCCACCTCGGGCGGAGGACTCGGTGGCGAGCAGTACTTC
many,TRBV9,TRBD2,TRBJ2-3,CASSVGLAGVTDTQYF,TGTGCCAGCAGCGTAGGACTAGCGGGGGTCACAGATACGCAGTATTTT